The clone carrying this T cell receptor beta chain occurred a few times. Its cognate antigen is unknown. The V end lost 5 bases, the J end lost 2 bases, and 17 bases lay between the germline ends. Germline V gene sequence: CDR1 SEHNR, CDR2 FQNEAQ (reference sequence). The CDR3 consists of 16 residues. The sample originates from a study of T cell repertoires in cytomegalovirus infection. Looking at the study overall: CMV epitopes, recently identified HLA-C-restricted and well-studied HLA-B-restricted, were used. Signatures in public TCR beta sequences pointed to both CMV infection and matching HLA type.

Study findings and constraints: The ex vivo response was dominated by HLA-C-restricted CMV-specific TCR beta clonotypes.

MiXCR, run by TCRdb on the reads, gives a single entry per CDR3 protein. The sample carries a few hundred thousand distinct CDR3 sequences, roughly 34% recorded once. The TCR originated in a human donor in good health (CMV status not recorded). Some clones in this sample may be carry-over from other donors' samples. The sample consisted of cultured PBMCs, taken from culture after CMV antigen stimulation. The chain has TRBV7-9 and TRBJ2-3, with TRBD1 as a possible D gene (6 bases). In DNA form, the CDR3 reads TGTGCCAGCAGCCTACCGACAGGTCCCGTCACAGATACGCAGTATTTT. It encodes CASSLPTGPVTDTQYF.